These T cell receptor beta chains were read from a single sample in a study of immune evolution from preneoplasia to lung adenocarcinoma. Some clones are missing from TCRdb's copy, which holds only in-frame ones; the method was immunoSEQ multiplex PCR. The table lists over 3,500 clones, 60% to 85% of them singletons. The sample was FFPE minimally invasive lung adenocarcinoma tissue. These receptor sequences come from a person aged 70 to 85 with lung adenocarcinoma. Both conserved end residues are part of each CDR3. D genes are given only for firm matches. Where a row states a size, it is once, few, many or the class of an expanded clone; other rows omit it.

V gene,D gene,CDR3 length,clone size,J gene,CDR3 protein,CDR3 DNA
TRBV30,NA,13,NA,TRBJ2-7,CAWRAGSSYEQYF,TGTGCCTGGAGGGCAGGGAGCTCCTACGAGCAGTACTTC
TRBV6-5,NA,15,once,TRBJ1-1,CASRGTASPNTEAFF,TGTGCCAGCAGAGGGACGGCCTCCCCGAACACTGAAGCTTTCTTT
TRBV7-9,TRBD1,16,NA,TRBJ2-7,CASSPGYDRASYEQYF,TGTGCCAGCAGCCCCGGCTACGACAGGGCCTCCTACGAGCAGTACTTC
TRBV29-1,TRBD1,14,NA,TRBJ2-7,CSVGPGQGRREQYF,TGCAGCGTTGGACCGGGACAGGGGCGCCGCGAGCAGTACTTC
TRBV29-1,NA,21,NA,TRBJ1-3,CSVEVITGYRRLPFSGNTIYF,TGCAGCGTTGAAGTTATAACGGGGTACAGGAGGCTCCCTTTCTCTGGAAACACCATATATTTT
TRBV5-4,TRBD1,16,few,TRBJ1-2,CASSHWDRGFGYGYTF,TGTGCCAGCAGCCACTGGGACAGGGGGTTTGGCTATGGCTACACCTTC
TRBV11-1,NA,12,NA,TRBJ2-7,CASSPTGQQQYF,TGTGCCAGCAGCCCAACAGGACAGCAGCAGTACTTC
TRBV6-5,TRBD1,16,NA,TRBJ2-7,CASSYRKGDRVNEQYF,TGTGCCAGCAGTTACCGGAAGGGGGACAGGGTGAACGAGCAGTACTTC
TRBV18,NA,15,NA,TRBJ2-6,CASSELASGANVLTF,TGTGCCAGCTCAGAACTAGCATCTGGGGCCAACGTCCTGACTTTC
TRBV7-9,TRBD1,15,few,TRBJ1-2,CASSLGRDRDYGYTF,TGTGCCAGCAGCTTAGGACGGGACAGGGACTATGGCTACACCTTC
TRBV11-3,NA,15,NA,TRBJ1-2,CASSLVSSGSGGYTF,TGTGCCAGCAGCTTAGTATCTTCAGGGAGCGGAGGCTACACCTTC
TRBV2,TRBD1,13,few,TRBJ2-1,CASRRQGANEQFF,TGTGCCAGCAGACGACAGGGGGCCAATGAGCAGTTCTTC
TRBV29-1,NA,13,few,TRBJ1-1,CSVSTGPDTEAFF,TGCAGCGTTTCGACAGGACCCGACACTGAAGCTTTCTTT
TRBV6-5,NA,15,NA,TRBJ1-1,CASSYVGQGFTEAFF,TGTGCCAGCAGTTACGTGGGGCAGGGGTTCACTGAAGCTTTCTTT
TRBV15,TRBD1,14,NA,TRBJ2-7,CATSKGQGMYEQYF,TGTGCCACCAGTAAGGGACAGGGAATGTACGAGCAGTACTTC
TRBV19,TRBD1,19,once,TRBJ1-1,CASSIYHRGSIWANTEAFF,TGTGCCAGTAGTATCTACCACAGGGGTTCTATCTGGGCGAACACTGAAGCTTTCTTT
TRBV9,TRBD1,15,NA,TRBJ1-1,CASSALQGMGAEAFF,TGTGCCAGCAGCGCCCTACAGGGGATGGGCGCTGAAGCTTTCTTT
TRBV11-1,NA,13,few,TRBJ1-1,CASSFGQTTEAFF,TGTGCCAGCAGCTTTGGACAGACCACTGAAGCTTTCTTT
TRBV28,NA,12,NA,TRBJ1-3,CASSDPSNTIYF,TGTGCCAGCAGTGACCCCAGTAACACCATATATTTT
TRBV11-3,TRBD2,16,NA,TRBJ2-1,CASSLNAGGSYNEQFF,TGTGCCAGCAGCTTAAACGCGGGAGGATCCTACAATGAGCAGTTCTTC
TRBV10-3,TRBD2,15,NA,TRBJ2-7,CAISGTSGLRDEQYF,TGTGCCATCAGTGGGACTAGCGGCCTCCGTGACGAGCAGTACTTC
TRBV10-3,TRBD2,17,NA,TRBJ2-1,CAISDRASGLRDNEQFF,TGTGCCATCAGTGATAGGGCTAGCGGGCTCAGGGACAATGAGCAGTTCTTC
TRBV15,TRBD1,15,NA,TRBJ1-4,CATSSRDRGDEKLFF,TGTGCCACCAGCAGCCGGGACAGGGGAGATGAAAAACTGTTTTTT
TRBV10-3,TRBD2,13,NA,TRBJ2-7,CAISEGEGYEQYF,TGTGCCATCAGTGAGGGGGAGGGGTACGAGCAGTACTTC
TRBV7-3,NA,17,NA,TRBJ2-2,CASSLAFSTTNTGELFF,TGTGCCAGCAGCTTAGCGTTTAGTACTACGAACACCGGGGAGCTGTTTTTT
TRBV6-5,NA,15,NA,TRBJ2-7,CASSYDGGTTYEQYF,TGTGCCAGCAGTTACGATGGGGGTACCACCTACGAGCAGTACTTC
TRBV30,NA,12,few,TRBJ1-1,CAWSLRFTEAFF,TGTGCCTGGAGTCTCAGGTTCACTGAAGCTTTCTTT
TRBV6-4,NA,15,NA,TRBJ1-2,CASRGADSANYGYTF,TGTGCCAGCAGAGGGGCGGACTCAGCTAACTATGGCTACACCTTC
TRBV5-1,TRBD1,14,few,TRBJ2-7,CASSPGTGGDEQYF,TGCGCCAGCAGCCCCGGGACAGGGGGCGACGAGCAGTACTTC
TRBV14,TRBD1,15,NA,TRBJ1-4,CASRKQGAPDEKLFF,TGTGCCAGCAGAAAACAGGGGGCGCCTGATGAAAAACTGTTTTTT
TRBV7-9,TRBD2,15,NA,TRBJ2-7,CASSLRKGGRDEQYF,TGTGCCAGCAGTCTTCGAAAAGGCGGGAGGGACGAGCAGTACTTC
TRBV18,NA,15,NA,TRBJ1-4,CASSPNSGENEKLFF,TGTGCCAGCTCACCTAATAGCGGCGAGAATGAAAAACTGTTTTTT
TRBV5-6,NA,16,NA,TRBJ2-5,CASSLGEQRKLGTQYF,TGTGCCAGCAGCTTGGGGGAGCAGAGAAAATTAGGGACCCAGTACTTC
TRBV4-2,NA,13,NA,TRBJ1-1,CASSQERNTEAFF,TGTGCCAGCAGCCAAGAGAGGAACACTGAAGCTTTCTTT
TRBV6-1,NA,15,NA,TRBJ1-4,CASRAFPTSNEKLFF,TGTGCCAGCAGAGCCTTCCCAACCTCAAATGAAAAACTGTTTTTT
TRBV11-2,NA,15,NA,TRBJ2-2,CASSLVTVDTGELFF,TGTGCCAGCAGCTTAGTCACAGTAGATACCGGGGAGCTGTTTTTT
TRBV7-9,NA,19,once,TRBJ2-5,CASSLVSPRTVKFQETQYF,TGTGCCAGCAGCTTAGTCTCGCCACGGACAGTGAAATTCCAAGAGACCCAGTACTTC
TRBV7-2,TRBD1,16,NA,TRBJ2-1,CASSLGGTGGGNEQFF,TGTGCCAGCAGCTTAGGAGGGACAGGGGGCGGGAATGAGCAGTTCTTC
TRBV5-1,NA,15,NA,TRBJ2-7,CASSLSQGISYEQYF,TGCGCCAGCAGCTTGAGTCAGGGGATCTCCTACGAGCAGTACTTC
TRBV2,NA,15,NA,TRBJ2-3,CASSEVGGSTDTQYF,TGTGCCAGCAGTGAGGTTGGCGGAAGCACAGATACGCAGTATTTT
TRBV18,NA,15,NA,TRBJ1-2,CASSPAVESIYGYTF,TGTGCCAGCTCACCTGCAGTTGAATCGATCTATGGCTACACCTTC